The 29 T cell receptor beta chains below come from one sample, sequenced in a study of CD8+ T cells in alopecia areata. Treatment reported: oral pan-JAK inhibitor, 5-10 mg twice daily. Extraction of RNA preceded its reverse transcription into cDNA, which served as the sequencing template. Profiling relied on immunoSEQ multiplex PCR, and the TCRdb table lists in-frame clones only, not all of them. The repertoire holds approximately 42,000 clones, with about 71% as singletons. Sample: CD8+ T cells sorted from blood, taken at week 4, from a patient treated with tofacitinib. Every receptor here comes from a human donor with alopecia areata.

This rearrangement joins TRBV7-2 to TRBJ2-7; 7 bases map to TRBD1. CDR1 is SGHTA, CDR2 FQGNSA, per germline. This CDR3 is built from 13 residues. Trimming at V came to 5 bases and at J to 1 base, leaving 2 bases not matched to a gene. The CDR3 region is CASSHRGSYEQYF. DNA for the CDR3: TGTGCCAGCAGCCACAGGGGTTCCTACGAGCAGTACTTC.

This chain uses TRBV19 with TRBJ2-3; a weak D match, TRBD2 (6 bases). This CDR3 has 13 amino acids. With 5 bases removed from V and 2 bases from J, the gap between germline ends came to 8 bases. Germline values: CDR1 LNHDA, CDR2 SQIVND (reference sequence). CDR3 loop: CASSGDSTDTQYF. Written as DNA, the CDR3 is TGTGCCAGTAGTGGGGACTCCACAGATACGCAGTATTTT.

The rearrangement joins TRBV30 to TRBJ2-2, with D possibly TRBD2 on 5 matching bases. Germline V CDR1 and CDR2: GTSNPN, SVGIG (reference sequence). The CDR3 extends over 15 amino acids. Trimming cost V 6 bases and J 3 bases, with 17 bases left between them. CDR3 sequence (DNA): TGTGCCTGCTACCCGGAGGACTCTCACACCGGGGAGCTGTTTTTT. Protein product: CACYPEDSHTGELFF.

The chain is built from TRBV4-3 and TRBJ2-5; 7 positions agree with TRBD2. V shed 0 bases, J shed 4 bases, and the junction held 11 bases outside the gene matches. Germline CDR1 reads LGHNA; CDR2 reads YSLEER. This CDR3 has 17 residues. As DNA, the CDR3 is TGCGCCAGCAGCCAAGACCTTCCCAGCGGGGAGGGAGAGACCCAGTACTTC. Protein product: CASSQDLPSGEGETQYF.

Only a few counts were recorded for this clone. The CDR3 reads CASSHGQGAYEQYF. The CDR3 nucleotides read TGCGCCAGCAGCCACGGACAGGGGGCCTACGAGCAGTACTTC. The chain combines TRBV4-1 with TRBJ2-7; 10 bases align to TRBD1. CDR1 and CDR2 (germline): MGHRA, YSYEKL. The CDR3 totals 14 residues. Unmatched junction bases numbered 1, after V lost 3 bases and J lost 2 bases.

This rearrangement joins TRBV15 to TRBJ1-1, with D perhaps matching TRBD1 (6 bases). This CDR3 comprises 18 residues. Trimming took off 0 bases at V and 4 bases at J, with 21 bases between the two ends. Germline CDR1 and CDR2: LNHNV and YYDKDF (reference sequence). The CDR3 DNA reads TGTGCCACCAGCAGAGATGTTTTGGGGGGCGACGAGGCCACTGAAGCTTTCTTT. Protein product: CATSRDVLGGDEATEAFF.

This clone has at least ten counts. The chain uses TRBV10-2 and TRBJ1-5; D is uncertain. Germline V gives CDR1 WSHSY, CDR2 SAAADI. The V end was cut by 6 bases, the J end by 3 bases, with 9 bases between. The CDR3 sequence is 13 residues long. The CDR3: CASSPWNNQPQHF. CDR3 nucleotides: TGCGCCAGCAGCCCTTGGAACAATCAGCCCCAGCATTTT.

J is TRBJ2-1 and V is TRBV28; no reliable D call. The ends were cut back, 7 bases at V and 10 bases at J, with 14 bases in the middle. The germline CDR1 and CDR2 sequences are MDHEN and SYDVKM. This CDR3 region has 12 residues. CDR3 protein: CASKLPASEQFF. DNA of the CDR3: TGTGCCAGCAAGCTACCCGCCTCCGAGCAGTTCTTC.

The chain links TRBV15 to TRBJ1-2; tentatively, D is TRBD1 (6 bases). CDR3 length equals 13 residues. Germline-derived CDR1 and CDR2 are LNHNV and YYDKDF (reference sequence). Trimming left V 3 bases short and J 9 bases short, with 14 bases between. The CDR3 nucleotides are TGTGCCACCAGCAGCGACAGGCCTGTTAGCTACACCTTC. It specifies CATSSDRPVSYTF.

This sequence joins TRBV4-3 and TRBJ1-2; D perhaps matches TRBD1 (6 bases). Germline-derived CDR1 and CDR2 are LGHNA and YSLEER. There are 15 residues in the CDR3. V dropped 1 base and J dropped 7 bases, with 16 bases sitting between them. The CDR3 reads CASSQVGEQGGGYTF. In DNA, the CDR3 is TGCGCCAGCAGCCAAGTGGGGGAACAGGGAGGTGGCTACACCTTC.

This chain uses TRBV7-9 with TRBJ2-4, with 8 bases fitting TRBD2. Germline values: CDR1 SEHNR, CDR2 FQNEAQ (reference sequence). CDR3 length: 16 residues. Trimming removed 3 bases from V and 8 bases from J; junction bases left unmatched: 12. In nucleotides, the CDR3 is TGTGCCAGCAGCTTCGAAGGGGGACTAGACGGGTACATTCAGTACTTC. Translated, it gives CASSFEGGLDGYIQYF. Using reference TRBV7-9 and TRBJ2-4 for the parts outside the CDR3, the full variable domain is DTGVSQNPRHKITKRGQNVTFRCDPISEHNRLYWYRQTLGQGPEFLTYFQNEAQLEKSRLLSDRFSAERPKGSFSTLEIQRTEQGDSAMYLCASSFEGGLDGYIQYFGAGTRLSVL.

DNA of the CDR3: TGCAGCGTTGAAGTTTCAGAGGTGTATGGCTACACCTTC. This gives the protein CSVEVSEVYGYTF. The chain combines TRBV29-1 with TRBJ1-2; no clear D. Trimming shortened V by 1 base and J by 5 bases, and 11 bases separated the two germline ends. Germline-derived CDR1 and CDR2 are SQVTM and ANQGSEA. CDR3 length: 13 residues.

The chain links TRBV29-1 to TRBJ2-1, with a weak D call TRBD2 (5 bases). CDR3 length equals 12 residues. CDR1 and CDR2 from the germline V gene are SQVTM and ANQGSEA. Trimming left V 6 bases short and J 7 bases short, with 13 bases between. CDR3 coding DNA: TGCAGCGTAGACGGGGTGTGGAATGAGCAGTTCTTC. Amino acid sequence: CSVDGVWNEQFF.

This chain links TRBV7-3 with TRBJ2-1; tentative D call: TRBD1 (6 bases). The CDR3 contains 16 residues. Trimming removed 4 bases from V and 7 bases from J, with 20 bases in between. CDR1 is SGHTA, CDR2 FQGTGA, per germline. In DNA form, the CDR3 reads TGTGCCAGCAGCTCGTCCGGGACACGCTTAGGGAATGAGCAGTTCTTC. Protein: CASSSSGTRLGNEQFF.

This clone has just a few counts. The chain joins TRBV29-1 to TRBJ1-1; TRBD1 matches 9 bases. Germline values: CDR1 SQVTM, CDR2 ANQGSEA. This CDR3 is built from 13 residues. The junction had 4 bases not matched to a gene; V was cut back by 6 bases and J by 2 bases. CDR3 in amino acids: CSVQTGGNTEAFF. CDR3 nucleotides: TGCAGCGTCCAGACAGGGGGAAACACTGAAGCTTTCTTT. The whole variable domain, filled in from reference TRBV29-1 and TRBJ1-1, reads SAVISQKPSRDICQRGTSLTIQCQVDSQVTMMFWYRQQPGQSLTLIATANQGSEATYESGFVIDKFPISRPNLTFSTLTVSNMSPEDSSIYLCSVQTGGNTEAFFGQGTRLTVV.

The V call is TRBV30, the J call TRBJ2-1, with 11 bases that match TRBD2. The CDR3 loop spans 16 amino acids. V was pared by 2 bases and J by 8 bases, with 11 bases of the junction left unmatched. Germline V gene lookup returns CDR1 GTSNPN and CDR2 SVGIG (reference sequence). Written as DNA, the CDR3 is TGTGCCTGGAGTTTCTCCGGTAGCGGGGGGGCTGATGAGCAGTTCTTC. It encodes CAWSFSGSGGADEQFF.

This sequence joins TRBV25-1 and TRBJ2-7; D gene ambiguous. The CDR3 is 11 residues long. Germline CDR1 MGHDK, CDR2 SYGVNS. The V gene lost 10 bases and the J gene lost 4 bases, with 11 bases spanning the gap. The CDR3 sequence: CATRYDYEQYF. CDR3 nucleotide sequence: TGTGCCACCCGTTATGATTACGAGCAGTACTTC.

The chain links TRBV7-9 to TRBJ2-7, with no clear D. The germline V gene has CDR1 SEHNR and CDR2 FQNEAQ (reference sequence). This CDR3 is 13 amino acids long. V gave up 5 bases and J gave up 4 bases, with 12 bases separating them. CDR3 coding DNA: TGTGCCAGCAGCCCCCCCCAGACTTACGAGCAGTACTTC. This codes for CASSPPQTYEQYF. The whole variable domain, filled in from reference TRBV7-9 and TRBJ2-7, reads DTGVSQNPRHKITKRGQNVTFRCDPISEHNRLYWYRQTLGQGPEFLTYFQNEAQLEKSRLLSDRFSAERPKGSFSTLEIQRTEQGDSAMYLCASSPPQTYEQYFGPGTRLTVT.

V is TRBV27 and J is TRBJ1-4, with D hard to call. CDR3 length: 15 residues. Germline CDR1 reads MNHEY; CDR2 reads SMNVEV (reference sequence). V gave up 1 base and J gave up 7 bases, with 13 bases separating them. DNA for the CDR3: TGTGCCAGCAGTTTATGGGCGGGTACCGGTGAAAAACTGTTTTTT. Protein: CASSLWAGTGEKLFF.

The V gene is TRBV29-1, the J gene TRBJ2-1, with 8 bases lining up with TRBD1. In germline, CDR1 is SQVTM, CDR2 ANQGSEA. The length of the CDR3 is 15 residues. V lost 3 bases and J lost 3; bases outside the gene matches: 7. This CDR3 reads CSVDTNRGDYNEQFF. Here the CDR3 DNA reads TGCAGCGTTGATACTAACAGGGGGGACTACAATGAGCAGTTCTTC.

V usage is TRBV7-6 and J usage is TRBJ2-1; D uncertain. The CDR3 has 15 amino acids. Trimming shortened V by 5 bases and J by 1 base, and 12 bases separated the two germline ends. Germline V gene lookup returns CDR1 SGHVS and CDR2 FNYEAQ. The CDR3 sequence is CASSTLGRSYNEQFF. Written as DNA, the CDR3 is TGTGCCAGCAGCACCTTGGGCAGGTCCTACAATGAGCAGTTCTTC. The full variable domain, rest sourced from reference TRBV7-6 and TRBJ2-1, is GAGVSQSPRYKVTKRGQDVALRCDPISGHVSLYWYRQALGQGPEFLTYFNYEAQQDKSGLPNDRFSAERPEGSISTLTIQRTEQRDSAMYRCASSTLGRSYNEQFFGPGTRLTVL.

The genes are TRBV7-9 and TRBJ1-1; D gene uncertain. The CDR3 is 14 amino acids. CDR1 is SEHNR, CDR2 FQNEAQ, per germline (reference sequence). Trimming shortened V by 6 bases and J by 2 bases, and 13 bases separated the two germline ends. CDR3: CASRVQDLNTEAFF. The CDR3, as DNA: TGTGCCAGCAGGGTCCAGGACCTAAACACTGAAGCTTTCTTT. Variable domain in full (rest from reference TRBV7-9 and TRBJ1-1): DTGVSQNPRHKITKRGQNVTFRCDPISEHNRLYWYRQTLGQGPEFLTYFQNEAQLEKSRLLSDRFSAERPKGSFSTLEIQRTEQGDSAMYLCASRVQDLNTEAFFGQGTRLTVV.

The J gene is TRBJ1-4, the V gene TRBV29-1; 9 bases are shared with TRBD1. The V gene's germline CDR1 is SQVTM and CDR2 ANQGSEA. Trimming cost V 5 bases and J 6 bases; bases outside gene matches: 7. CDR3 length: 14 amino acids. The CDR3 sequence is CSVIVWDRDEKLFF. The CDR3 DNA sequence: TGCAGCGTTATCGTCTGGGACAGGGATGAAAAACTGTTTTTT.

The V call is TRBV9, the J call TRBJ2-6, with D maybe TRBD2 (6 bases). Germline CDR1 is SGDLS and CDR2 is YYNGEE. V lost 3 bases and J 9 bases, leaving 10 bases between the germline ends. The CDR3 totals 13 residues. The CDR3 spells CASSDGGGNVLTF. The CDR3 DNA reads TGTGCCAGCAGCGACGGGGGTGGCAACGTCCTGACTTTC.

The V gene is TRBV5-6, the J gene TRBJ1-1; 8 bases agree with TRBD1. The CDR3 is 13 residues long. J was trimmed by 4 bases and V by 2 bases; bases with no gene match: 1. Looked up from germline, CDR1 is SGHDT and CDR2 is YYEEEE. CDR3: CASSLTGGTEAFF. The CDR3 DNA sequence: TGTGCCAGCAGCTTAACAGGGGGCACTGAAGCTTTCTTT.

The CDR3 DNA reads TGCAGCGTTGAGGCAAGATCCTACGAGCAGTACTTC. Protein sequence: CSVEARSYEQYF. V gene TRBV29-1 combines with J gene TRBJ2-7; no definite D call. The CDR3 is 12 amino acids. CDR1 and CDR2 (germline): SQVTM, ANQGSEA. V was shortened by 3 bases and J by 1 base, with 7 bases between the two germline ends.

In this sample, this clone turned up once. The chain links TRBV19 to TRBJ2-7; 10 bases are shared with TRBD1. Per the germline V gene, CDR1 is LNHDA and CDR2 is SQIVND (reference sequence). Losses at the gene ends were 6 bases for V and 3 bases for J; bases not matched to a gene: 5. The CDR3 spans 14 residues. As DNA, the CDR3 is TGTGCCAGTAGCTATGGGACAGGGGACTACGAGCAGTACTTC. Translated, it gives CASSYGTGDYEQYF.

CDR3 sequence: CASSQGLRVTDTQYF. CDR3 DNA sequence: TGCGCCAGCAGCCAAGGTTTGCGGGTCACAGATACGCAGTATTTT. This chain links TRBV4-1 with TRBJ2-3; D is possibly TRBD2 (5 bases). Looked up from germline, CDR1 is MGHRA and CDR2 is YSYEKL. Trimming removed 1 base at V and 2 bases at J, with 10 bases between. This CDR3 region has 15 residues.

CDR3 nucleotides: TGTGCCTGGAGTCTAAATACAGGGGATGGCTACACCTTC. Residues: CAWSLNTGDGYTF. V is TRBV30 and J is TRBJ1-2; 7 bases are shared with TRBD1. The CDR3 length is 13 residues. Germline CDR1 and CDR2: GTSNPN and SVGIG (reference sequence). The V segment lost 2 bases and the J segment 6 bases; nucleotides outside the gene matches: 6.